This T cell receptor (beta chain) came from a study of shared clonotypes between healthy human individuals. Note on this clone: Antigen: not known.

Every subset's genomic DNA went evenly onto several immunoSEQ plates. TCRdb's table, derived via immunoSEQ multiplex PCR, lists solely in-frame clones and lacks some. The top ten clones hold roughly 1.7% of a sample with about 2.1 million clones, about 93% of them seen once. Naive CD8 cells were CD45RO-negative, positively selected for CCR7, excluding terminally differentiated effector memory CD45RA+ cells. Findings and limits, study-wide: Naive CD4 clonotypes were shared across a handful of donors at about 5.3%.

With 2 bases clipped from V and 8 bases from J, the junction kept 11 bases outside the gene matches. Per the germline V gene, CDR1 is SGHVS and CDR2 is FNYEAQ. The CDR3 covers 16 residues. Specimen: naive CD8+ T cells from PBMCs. V is TRBV7-6 and J is TRBJ2-1, with 8 bases matching TRBD2. This receptor was identified in a man between 18 and 29 years old in good health. Some clones in this sample may be carry-over from other donors' samples. CDR3 sequence: CASSLSLREGGYEQFF. The CDR3 region has the DNA TGTGCCAGCAGCTTATCTCTCCGGGAGGGAGGATATGAGCAGTTCTTC.